The T cell receptor (beta chain) described here comes from a study of T cells after yellow fever vaccination (dated by TCRdb to between 2018 and 2020). Study-wide context: Libraries from fractions with low cell numbers were prepared with the SMART-Seq v4 Ultra Low Input RNA kit. Bulk TCR alpha and beta repertoires were sequenced longitudinally to track T-cell clones before and after primary and booster YFV17D yellow fever vaccination. Two healthy male donors, one aged 18 to 30 and one aged 30 to 40 years, made up the cohort. Blood samples were taken at several timepoints before and after primary and secondary immunization, and bulk PBMC replicates and cell subsets were isolated. What the study reported, not specific to this receptor: A small share of clonotypes occurred in both CD4 and CD8 compartments, likely arising from convergent recombination. Because the study included only two donors, the extent to which the findings can be generalized is limited. Most clones expanded after primary vaccination (roughly 96% of CD4 and about 85% of CD8) were re-detected after the booster, suggesting that broad memory maintenance occurred. Compared with the primary T-cell response, the secondary T-cell response was weaker but faster, peaking on day 5 rather than day 15. Because abundant contaminating clonotypes from the bulk population could be contained in FACS-sorted repertoires, computational filtering was required.

V is cut by 6 bases and J by 0 bases, and the space between the germline ends is 6 bases. The CDR3 runs 13 residues from the cysteine to the phenylalanine. Only CDR3 DNA is held: 39 bases, read in frame from base 1. The listed sequencing device is Illumina NovaSeq 6000. TCR cDNA was synthesized by 5'RACE template switching, which introduced a universal primer site and unique molecular identifiers. Priming of cDNA synthesis was performed from both the TCR alpha and TCR beta constant segments. Libraries were amplified in two PCR steps, with sample barcodes and sequencing adapters added in the second step. Libraries were sequenced on Illumina HiSeq 2500 (2x100 bp) or NovaSeq (2x150 bp). Under the source paper's analysis protocol: MIGEC was used to demultiplex reads and collapse the reads into UMI consensus sequences, and MiXCR was used for V(D)J alignment. Vaccine-responding clonotypes were defined with edgeR using replicate PBMC samples, requiring FDR below 0.01 and a log2 fold change above 5 up to day 15. Each bulk clonotype was labeled CD4 or CD8 based on which sequenced repertoire, CD4 or CD8, contained the clonotype at higher abundance. The public reads were reanalyzed by TCRdb: fastp trimming at Q25, MiXCR alignment, in-frame beta chains only. Identical CDR3 protein sequences are pooled into one entry, listed with their most common genes and DNA. The V and J calls were determined by TCRdb, not by the authors. The sample table records 200,000 to 300,000 distinct CDR3 sequences; roughly 4% of these occur just once. Roughly a fifth of the sample comes from the top ten.

Ten or more counts support this clonotype. Which antigen it targets is not known. One base away there is no much larger clone; base qualities are not given. Sample treatment or condition, as interpreted from the label and publication: live attenuated yellow fever vaccine strain. At each blood-draw timepoint, two biological replicates of bulk PBMCs were obtained. A standard Ficoll-Paque protocol was used to isolate PBMCs from peripheral blood. TriZol was used to extract RNA from bulk PBMCs, CD4 and CD8 fractions, and dextramer-positive and dextramer-negative fractions. The V gene is TRBV12-3 or TRBV12-4 and the J gene is TRBJ2-1, with the D gene not clear enough to name. The clonotype was recovered from a man between 18 and 35 years old who received the YFV17D yellow fever vaccine. This sample comprised PBMCs, obtained 15 days after the yellow fever booster vaccination. Here the CDR3 is given as CASRGDSYNEQFF. The nucleotide sequence reads TGTGCCAGCAGGGGCGACTCCTACAATGAGCAGTTCTTC.